Listed below are T cell receptor beta chains from one sample, sequenced in a study of identical twins. One entry per CDR3 protein, called by TCRdb with MiXCR from the 5' RACE reads. This sample yields 450,000 or so distinct CDR3 sequences, of which about 13% are seen a single time; 0.8% to 1% belongs to the top ten. The same sample was also used in a study of yellow fever vaccine responses in identical twins.

Source material: CD4+ T cells sorted from blood. The source of these receptors is a woman aged 18-29 years in good health. Each CDR3 is given with its conserved first and last residue. Each record gives: D gene, J gene, V gene, clone size, CDR3 protein, CDR3 DNA. The D gene is left open where the match is weak. The size field is filled for only some rows; it gives once, few, many or a size class.

D: TRBD2; J: TRBJ2-1; V: TRBV29-1; size: few; CDR3: CSVEARSGGAFEQFF; DNA: TGCAGCGTTGAAGCCCGTAGCGGGGGGGCCTTTGAGCAGTTCTTC
D: NA; J: TRBJ2-5; V: TRBV12-3/TRBV12-4; size: few; CDR3: CASSAGLRETQYF; DNA: TGTGCCAGCAGTGCAGGACTCCGGGAGACCCAGTACTTC
D: NA; J: TRBJ1-5; V: TRBV12-3/TRBV12-4; size: few; CDR3: CASRAGPDGYSNQPQHF; DNA: TGTGCCAGCAGGGCGGGACCGGACGGTTATAGCAATCAGCCCCAGCATTTT
D: NA; J: TRBJ2-1; V: TRBV7-8; size: many; CDR3: CASSLRRFSNEQFF; DNA: TGTGCCAGCAGCTTACGGAGGTTTTCAAATGAGCAGTTCTTC
D: NA; J: TRBJ2-4; V: TRBV3-1; size: NA; CDR3: CASSQDWQWGAPARVGKNIQYF; DNA: TGTGCCAGCAGCCAAGATTGGCAATGGGGGGCTCCGGCCAGAGTCGGCAAAAACATTCAGTACTTC
D: NA; J: TRBJ2-5; V: TRBV30; size: few; CDR3: CAWSVNLQETQYF; DNA: TGTGCCTGGAGTGTAAATCTCCAAGAGACCCAGTACTTC
D: TRBD1; J: TRBJ2-2; V: TRBV7-8; size: NA; CDR3: CASSGRGQYTGELFF; DNA: TGTGCCAGCAGCGGCAGGGGGCAGTACACCGGGGAGCTGTTTTTT
D: NA; J: TRBJ2-2; V: TRBV19; size: NA; CDR3: CASSLSGKATGELFF; DNA: TGTGCCAGTAGTCTCTCTGGCAAGGCCACCGGGGAGCTGTTTTTT
D: NA; J: TRBJ2-5; V: TRBV5-1; size: NA; CDR3: CASSSGPEEKTQYF; DNA: TGCGCCAGCAGCAGCGGACCGGAGGAGAAGACCCAGTACTTC
D: NA; J: TRBJ2-3; V: TRBV3-1; size: few; CDR3: CASSHPRDKTDTQYF; DNA: TGTGCCAGCAGCCATCCCCGGGACAAGACAGATACGCAGTATTTT
D: TRBD2; J: TRBJ2-1; V: TRBV12-3/TRBV12-4; size: many; CDR3: CASSLTSVYNEQFF; DNA: TGTGCCAGCAGTTTAACTAGCGTATACAATGAGCAGTTCTTC
D: TRBD2; J: TRBJ2-1; V: TRBV14; size: few; CDR3: CASSRLAGGSHEQFF; DNA: TGTGCCAGCAGCCGACTAGCGGGAGGCAGTCATGAGCAGTTCTTC
D: NA; J: TRBJ2-7; V: TRBV11-2; size: few; CDR3: CASSAKIGLTTYSYEQYF; DNA: TGTGCCAGCAGCGCCAAAATAGGGCTCACGACCTACTCCTACGAGCAGTACTTC
D: TRBD2; J: TRBJ2-5; V: TRBV6-2/TRBV6-3; size: NA; CDR3: CASSYPTAPRSGGNGETQYF; DNA: TGTGCCAGCAGTTACCCTACCGCCCCGAGATCGGGGGGAAATGGAGAGACCCAGTACTTC
D: NA; J: TRBJ2-7; V: TRBV7-2; size: NA; CDR3: CASSLVASGPLEQYF; DNA: TGTGCCAGCAGCTTAGTGGCGAGCGGCCCCCTTGAGCAGTACTTC
D: TRBD2; J: TRBJ2-3; V: TRBV6-1; size: few; CDR3: CASSATSGGFADTQYF; DNA: TGTGCCAGCAGTGCAACTAGCGGGGGGTTCGCAGATACGCAGTATTTT
D: TRBD2; J: TRBJ2-6; V: TRBV6-2/TRBV6-3; size: many; CDR3: CASSYGGAGANVLTF; DNA: TGTGCCAGCAGTTACGGGGGGGCTGGGGCCAACGTCCTGACTTTC
D: NA; J: TRBJ2-5; V: TRBV6-5; size: NA; CDR3: CASSSRSAGTQTQYF; DNA: TGTGCCAGCAGTTCCCGTTCGGCCGGAACTCAGACCCAGTACTTC
D: TRBD2; J: TRBJ2-3; V: TRBV11-1; size: NA; CDR3: CASSSPASAGDSTDTQYF; DNA: TGTGCCAGCAGCTCCCCCGCCTCAGCGGGGGACAGCACAGATACGCAGTATTTT
D: TRBD2; J: TRBJ2-7; V: TRBV7-6; size: NA; CDR3: CASSLVMAGGGEQYF; DNA: TGTGCCAGCAGCTTAGTTATGGCGGGAGGTGGCGAGCAGTACTTC
D: TRBD1; J: TRBJ2-1; V: TRBV4-3; size: NA; CDR3: CASSQDTGGADEQFF; DNA: TGCGCCAGCAGCCAAGATACAGGGGGCGCGGATGAGCAGTTCTTC
D: TRBD2; J: TRBJ2-3; V: TRBV5-1; size: many; CDR3: CASRPSGGTDTQYF; DNA: TGCGCCAGCCGGCCTAGCGGGGGTACAGATACGCAGTATTTT
D: TRBD1; J: TRBJ1-5; V: TRBV6-1; size: few; CDR3: CASRPGQSNQPQHF; DNA: TGTGCCAGCAGGCCGGGACAGTCCAATCAGCCCCAGCATTTT
D: NA; J: TRBJ1-1; V: TRBV7-8; size: few; CDR3: CASSFSGRESEAFF; DNA: TGTGCCAGCAGCTTTAGTGGTAGGGAAAGTGAAGCTTTCTTT
D: TRBD2; J: TRBJ2-3; V: TRBV5-1; size: few; CDR3: CASSGGTSGTDTQYF; DNA: TGCGCCAGCAGCGGCGGGACTAGCGGGACAGATACGCAGTATTTT
D: NA; J: TRBJ2-4; V: TRBV5-6; size: few; CDR3: CASSFIGVALAKNIQYF; DNA: TGTGCCAGCAGCTTCATCGGCGTTGCCTTAGCCAAAAACATTCAGTACTTC
D: TRBD2; J: TRBJ2-2; V: TRBV20-1; size: once; CDR3: CSARLISRAGMTGELFF; DNA: TGCAGTGCGAGGCTTATAAGTCGAGCGGGGATGACCGGGGAGCTGTTTTTT
D: NA; J: TRBJ1-6; V: TRBV12-3/TRBV12-4; size: many; CDR3: CASSFGSGYSSPLHF; DNA: TGTGCCAGCAGTTTTGGGTCAGGGTACAGTTCACCCCTCCACTTT
D: NA; J: TRBJ1-2; V: TRBV29-1; size: many; CDR3: CSVAGTNYGYTF; DNA: TGCAGCGTTGCGGGTACTAACTATGGCTACACCTTC
D: NA; J: TRBJ2-6; V: TRBV2; size: NA; CDR3: CACSLWAAIHSGANVLTF; DNA: TGTGCCTGCAGTTTATGGGCAGCGATACACTCTGGGGCCAACGTCCTGACTTTC
D: NA; J: TRBJ2-7; V: TRBV28; size: few; CDR3: CASRLGGSSYEQYF; DNA: TGTGCCAGCAGGCTCGGGGGAAGCTCCTACGAGCAGTACTTC
D: NA; J: TRBJ2-5; V: TRBV11-2; size: few; CDR3: CASSPLKWVQSGGDLQETQYF; DNA: TGTGCCAGCAGCCCCCTAAAATGGGTCCAATCCGGCGGGGACCTCCAAGAGACCCAGTACTTC
D: TRBD1; J: TRBJ1-2; V: TRBV6-1; size: few; CDR3: CASGRGDRGERNGYTF; DNA: TGTGCCAGCGGGCGGGGGGACAGGGGCGAAAGAAATGGCTACACCTTC
D: NA; J: TRBJ2-7; V: TRBV6-6; size: NA; CDR3: CASNGQPYEQYF; DNA: TGTGCCAGCAATGGACAGCCCTACGAGCAGTACTTC
D: NA; J: TRBJ2-3; V: TRBV20-1; size: NA; CDR3: CSASMYGGSTDTQYF; DNA: TGCAGTGCTAGTATGTACGGCGGGAGCACAGATACGCAGTATTTT
D: NA; J: TRBJ1-2; V: TRBV6-5; size: few; CDR3: CASSYGGRLDGYTF; DNA: TGTGCCAGCAGTTACGGCGGCAGATTAGATGGCTACACCTTC
D: TRBD2; J: TRBJ2-5; V: TRBV18; size: NA; CDR3: CASSPSGTSGVSAETQYF; DNA: TGTGCCAGCTCACCGTCCGGGACTAGCGGTGTATCAGCAGAGACCCAGTACTTC
D: NA; J: TRBJ2-1; V: TRBV7-2; size: few; CDR3: CASSTNPGQYNEQFF; DNA: TGTGCCAGCAGCACAAACCCTGGACAGTATAATGAGCAGTTCTTC
D: TRBD1; J: TRBJ2-7; V: TRBV18; size: few; CDR3: CASSPTDRGLVEQYF; DNA: TGTGCCAGCTCACCCACCGACAGGGGGCTAGTCGAGCAGTACTTC
D: TRBD1; J: TRBJ2-3; V: TRBV12-3/TRBV12-4; size: many; CDR3: CASSRGTGNTDTQYF; DNA: TGTGCCAGCAGCAGGGGGACAGGGAACACAGATACGCAGTATTTT
D: NA; J: TRBJ1-4; V: TRBV6-5; size: NA; CDR3: CASSYSNLPNEKLFF; DNA: TGTGCCAGCAGTTACTCGAACCTGCCTAATGAAAAACTGTTTTTT
D: NA; J: TRBJ2-2; V: TRBV18; size: NA; CDR3: CASSPPARALNTGELFF; DNA: TGTGCCAGCTCACCACCGGCGAGGGCTTTAAACACCGGGGAGCTGTTTTTT